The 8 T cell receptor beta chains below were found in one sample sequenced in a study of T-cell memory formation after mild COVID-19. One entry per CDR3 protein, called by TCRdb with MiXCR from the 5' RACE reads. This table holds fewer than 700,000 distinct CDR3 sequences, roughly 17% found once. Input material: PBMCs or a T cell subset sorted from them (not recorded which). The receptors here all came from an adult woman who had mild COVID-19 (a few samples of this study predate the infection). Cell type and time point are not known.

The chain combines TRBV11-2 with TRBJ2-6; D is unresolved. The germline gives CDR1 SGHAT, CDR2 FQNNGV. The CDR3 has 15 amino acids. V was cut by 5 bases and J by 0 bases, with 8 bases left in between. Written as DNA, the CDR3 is TGTGCCAGCAGCCCGTTCAGCTCTGGGGCCAACGTCCTGACTTTC. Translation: CASSPFSSGANVLTF.

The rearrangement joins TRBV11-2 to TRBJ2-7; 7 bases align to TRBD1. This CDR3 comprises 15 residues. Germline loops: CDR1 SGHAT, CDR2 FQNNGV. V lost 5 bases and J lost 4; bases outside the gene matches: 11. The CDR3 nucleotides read TGTGCCAGCAGCCTACCGGGACAGACCGTATACGAGCAGTACTTC. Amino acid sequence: CASSLPGQTVYEQYF. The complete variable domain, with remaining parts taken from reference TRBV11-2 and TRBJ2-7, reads EAGVAQSPRYKIIEKRQSVAFWCNPISGHATLYWYQQILGQGPKLLIQFQNNGVVDDSQLPKDRFSAERLKGVDSTLKIQPAKLEDSAVYLCASSLPGQTVYEQYFGPGTRLTVT.

In DNA, the CDR3 is TGCGCCAGCAGCCATTTCGCGGACTCCTACAATGAGCAGTTCTTC. This translates into CASSHFADSYNEQFF. The rearrangement joins TRBV4-1 to TRBJ2-1; D remains unclear. V dropped 3 bases and J dropped 0 bases, with 9 bases sitting between them. The length of the CDR3 is 15 residues. Per the germline V gene, CDR1 is MGHRA and CDR2 is YSYEKL.

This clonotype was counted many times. In DNA form, the CDR3 reads TGTGCCAGCAGCCCCGGGCTTTTCTACGAGCAGTACTTC. This translates into CASSPGLFYEQYF. The chain links TRBV7-2 to TRBJ2-7; D call uncertain. Germline lookup yields CDR1 SGHTA and CDR2 FQGNSA. The CDR3 runs to 13 residues. V lost 5 bases and J lost 3, with 11 bases in between. Full variable domain (rest looked up from reference TRBV7-2 and TRBJ2-7): GAGVSQSPSNKVTEKGKDVELRCDPISGHTALYWYRQSLGQGLEFLIYFQGNSAPDKSGLPSDRFSAERTGGSVSTLTIQRTQQEDSAVYLCASSPGLFYEQYFGPGTRLTVT.

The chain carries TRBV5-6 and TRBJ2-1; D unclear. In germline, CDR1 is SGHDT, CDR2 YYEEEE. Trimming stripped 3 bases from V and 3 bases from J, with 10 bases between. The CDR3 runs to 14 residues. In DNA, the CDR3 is TGTGCCAGCAGCTCTACGACCAACTACAATGAGCAGTTCTTC. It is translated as CASSSTTNYNEQFF. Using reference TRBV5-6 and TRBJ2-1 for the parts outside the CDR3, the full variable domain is DAGVTQSPTHLIKTRGQQVTLRCSPKSGHDTVSWYQQALGQGPQFIFQYYEEEERQRGNFPDRFSGHQFPNYSSELNVNALLLGDSALYLCASSSTTNYNEQFFGPGTRLTVL.

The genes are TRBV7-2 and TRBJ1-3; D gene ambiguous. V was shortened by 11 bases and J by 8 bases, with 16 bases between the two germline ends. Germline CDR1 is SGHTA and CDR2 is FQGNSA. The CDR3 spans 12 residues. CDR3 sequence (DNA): TGTGCCTCCGCAGCAATAAGAGACACCATATATTTT. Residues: CASAAIRDTIYF. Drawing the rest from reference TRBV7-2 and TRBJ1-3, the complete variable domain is GAGVSQSPSNKVTEKGKDVELRCDPISGHTALYWYRQSLGQGLEFLIYFQGNSAPDKSGLPSDRFSAERTGGSVSTLTIQRTQQEDSAVYLCASAAIRDTIYFGEGSWLTVV.

This CDR3 reads CAIRTVTQETQYF. As DNA, the CDR3 is TGTGCCATCAGAACCGTGACCCAAGAGACCCAGTACTTC. V usage is TRBV10-3 and J usage is TRBJ2-5, with D unclear. The V and J ends lost 6 bases and 1 base respectively, with 9 bases between them. The CDR3 has 13 amino acids. The germline gives CDR1 ENHRY, CDR2 SYGVKD.

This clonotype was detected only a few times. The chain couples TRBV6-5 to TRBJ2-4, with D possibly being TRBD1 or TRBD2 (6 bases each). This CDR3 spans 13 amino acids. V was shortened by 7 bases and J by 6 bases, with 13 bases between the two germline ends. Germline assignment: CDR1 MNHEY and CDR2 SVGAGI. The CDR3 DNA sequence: TGTGCCAGCACCCTGGGGGGCAGAAACATTCAGTACTTC. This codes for CASTLGGRNIQYF.